Listed below are T cell receptor beta chains from one sample, sequenced in a study of T cells after yellow fever vaccination. A single record per CDR3 protein comes from TCRdb applying MiXCR to the 5' RACE reads. Of 150,000 or so distinct CDR3 sequences in the sample, almost 7% are singletons; the top ten hold roughly 2.5%. Material: CD4+ T cells sorted from PBMCs, obtained 5 days after the first yellow fever vaccination. The receptors shown here come from a man aged 18 to 30 who received the YFV17D yellow fever vaccine. The CDR3 runs from the conserved cysteine through the conserved F or W. The D gene is left open where the match is weak. Clone sizes are given selectively: once, few, many, or a class where the clone is expanded.

many | - | TRBJ2-5 | TRBV5-1 | CASSRDGSQETQYF | TGCGCCAGCAGCCGGGACGGCTCCCAAGAGACCCAGTACTTC
many | - | TRBJ1-1 | TRBV6-4 | CASSEQGGGTEAFF | TGTGCCAGCAGCGAACAGGGAGGTGGGACTGAAGCTTTCTTT
- | - | TRBJ2-3 | TRBV4-3 | CASSQVVDRRNPDTQYF | TGCGCCAGCAGCCAAGTCGTCGACAGGAGAAACCCAGATACGCAGTATTTT
many | - | TRBJ2-2 | TRBV7-2 | CASSPPGRPNTGELFF | TGTGCCAGCAGCCCCCCGGGTAGGCCGAACACCGGGGAGCTGTTTTTT
many | - | TRBJ2-1 | TRBV2 | CASSLGPKGEQFF | TGTGCCAGCAGTCTGGGACCAAAGGGTGAGCAGTTCTTC
many | - | TRBJ2-1 | TRBV4-1 | CASSQGAARSSYNEQFF | TGCGCCAGCAGCCAAGGGGCAGCGCGGAGCTCCTACAATGAGCAGTTCTTC
many | - | TRBJ2-3 | TRBV5-1 | CASSLEATDTQYF | TGCGCCAGCAGCTTGGAGGCCACAGATACGCAGTATTTT
- | - | TRBJ2-6 | TRBV3-1 | CACSQQLSWANVLTF | TGTGCCTGCAGCCAACAGCTCTCTTGGGCCAACGTCCTGACTTTC
many | - | TRBJ1-2 | TRBV6-1 | CASRPREGANYGYTF | TGTGCCAGCAGACCCCGAGAGGGGGCTAACTATGGCTACACCTTC
few | TRBD1 | TRBJ1-2 | TRBV11-2 | CASSLDRGPSTSYGYTF | TGTGCCAGCAGCTTAGACAGGGGGCCCTCAACCTCCTATGGCTACACCTTC
many | - | TRBJ1-2 | TRBV7-2 | CASSRVGTSGYTF | TGTGCCAGCAGCCGAGTAGGGACAAGTGGCTACACCTTC
few | TRBD1 | TRBJ2-4 | TRBV2 | CASSPGQGAVNIQYF | TGTGCCAGCAGCCCGGGACAGGGGGCGGTAAACATTCAGTACTTC
many | - | TRBJ1-6 | TRBV5-1 | CASRFKGAESPLHF | TGCGCCAGCAGATTCAAGGGAGCGGAATCACCCCTCCACTTT
few | - | TRBJ2-7 | TRBV20-1 | CSALLGVSYEQYF | TGCAGTGCACTACTAGGGGTCTCCTACGAGCAGTACTTC
- | - | TRBJ1-1 | TRBV18 | CASSPWDTYTEAFF | TGTGCCAGCTCACCCTGGGACACCTACACTGAAGCTTTCTTT
few | - | TRBJ2-7 | TRBV3-1 | CASRSRGHEQYF | TGTGCCAGCAGGTCGAGGGGCCACGAGCAGTACTTC
- | - | TRBJ2-7 | TRBV15 | CATRRGPNRSYEQYF | TGTGCCACCCGGCGCGGGCCTAACCGCTCCTACGAGCAGTACTTC
- | - | TRBJ2-3 | TRBV3-1 | CASSPRDGTQYF | TGTGCCAGCAGCCCACGTGATGGTACGCAGTATTTT
few | TRBD1 | TRBJ1-2 | TRBV11-2 | CASSSAPPGGYLYGYTF | TGTGCCAGCAGCTCAGCTCCCCCAGGGGGCTACCTCTATGGCTACACCTTC
- | - | TRBJ1-6 | TRBV18 | CASSPRGGSDNSPLHF | TGTGCCAGCTCACCAAGGGGGGGCTCTGATAATTCACCCCTCCACTTT
many | TRBD2 | TRBJ2-1 | TRBV20-1 | CSAIRAGEREQFF | TGCAGTGCTATTCGCGCGGGGGAGAGGGAGCAGTTCTTC
- | TRBD1 | TRBJ2-7 | TRBV7-2 | CASSLVLQGDYEQYF | TGTGCCAGCAGCTTAGTCTTGCAGGGGGACTACGAGCAGTACTTC
many | TRBD1 | TRBJ1-4 | TRBV20-1 | CSALTGENEKLFF | TGCAGTGCTTTGACAGGGGAGAATGAAAAACTGTTTTTT
many | - | TRBJ2-5 | TRBV10-3 | CAISENEGETQYF | TGTGCCATCAGTGAGAATGAGGGGGAGACCCAGTACTTC
few | TRBD1 | TRBJ2-5 | TRBV5-8 | CASSPRGTGDQETQYF | TGTGCCAGCAGTCCCCGGGGGACAGGGGACCAAGAGACCCAGTACTTC
many | - | TRBJ2-3 | TRBV7-9 | CASSLHRERDTQYF | TGTGCCAGCAGCCTACACCGCGAGAGGGATACGCAGTATTTT
few | - | TRBJ2-6 | TRBV4-3 | CASSQPGTGANVLTF | TGCGCCAGCAGCCAACCGGGTACTGGGGCCAACGTCCTGACTTTC
many | - | TRBJ2-1 | TRBV3-1 | CAARGSSYNEQFF | TGTGCCGCGAGGGGGAGCTCCTACAATGAGCAGTTCTTC
many | - | TRBJ2-3 | TRBV7-9 | CASSLRRMSTDTQYF | TGTGCCAGCAGCTTAAGACGGATGAGCACAGATACGCAGTATTTT
few | - | TRBJ1-1 | TRBV20-1 | CSARAAFF | TGCAGTGCTAGAGCGGCTTTCTTT
many | TRBD2 | TRBJ2-3 | TRBV5-1 | CASSSGLAGVKSDTQYF | TGCGCCAGCAGCTCCGGACTAGCGGGGGTGAAGTCAGATACGCAGTATTTT
- | - | TRBJ2-3 | TRBV6-1 | CASSANWGADTQYF | TGTGCCAGCAGTGCGAACTGGGGGGCAGATACGCAGTATTTT
- | - | TRBJ1-1 | TRBV12-3/TRBV12-4 | CASTAFGTWGSNTEAFF | TGTGCCAGCACCGCCTTTGGGACGTGGGGGTCGAACACTGAAGCTTTCTTT
- | - | TRBJ1-1 | TRBV10-3 | CAASGGMNTEAFF | TGTGCCGCCTCTGGGGGGATGAACACTGAAGCTTTCTTT
- | - | TRBJ1-3 | TRBV6-6 | CASAGDGNTIYF | TGTGCCAGCGCGGGTGATGGAAACACCATATATTTT
many | - | TRBJ2-2 | TRBV7-9 | CASSLFRGPNTGELFF | TGTGCCAGCAGCTTATTTCGGGGGCCGAACACCGGGGAGCTGTTTTTT
many | - | TRBJ2-4 | TRBV6-6 | CASSPSPNIQYF | TGTGCCAGCAGTCCGAGTCCGAACATTCAGTACTTC
many | TRBD2 | TRBJ2-6 | TRBV11-2 | CASSLVAGGPSGANVLTF | TGTGCCAGCAGCTTAGTAGCGGGGGGGCCCTCTGGGGCCAACGTCCTGACTTTC
few | TRBD2 | TRBJ2-1 | TRBV20-1 | CSARTSGGYEQFF | TGCAGTGCTAGAACTAGCGGGGGGTATGAGCAGTTCTTC